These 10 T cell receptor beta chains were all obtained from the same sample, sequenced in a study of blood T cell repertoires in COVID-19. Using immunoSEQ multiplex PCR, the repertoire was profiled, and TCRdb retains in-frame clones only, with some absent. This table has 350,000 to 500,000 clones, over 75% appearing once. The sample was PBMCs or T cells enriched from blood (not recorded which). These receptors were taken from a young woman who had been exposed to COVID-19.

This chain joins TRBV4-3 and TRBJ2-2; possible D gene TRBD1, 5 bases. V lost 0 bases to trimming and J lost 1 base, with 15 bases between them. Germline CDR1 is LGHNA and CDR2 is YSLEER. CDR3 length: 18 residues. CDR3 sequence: CASSQEGWGRKNTGELFF. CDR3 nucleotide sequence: TGCGCCAGCAGCCAAGAAGGCTGGGGCAGGAAGAACACCGGGGAGCTGTTTTTT.

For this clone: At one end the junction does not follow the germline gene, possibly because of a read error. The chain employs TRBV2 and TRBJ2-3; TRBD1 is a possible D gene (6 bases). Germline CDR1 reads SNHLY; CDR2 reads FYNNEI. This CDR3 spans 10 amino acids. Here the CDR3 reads CASSAYRDNF. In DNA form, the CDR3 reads TGTGCCAGCAGTGCATACCGGGACAATTTT. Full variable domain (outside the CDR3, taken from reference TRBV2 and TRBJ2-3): EPEVTQTPSHQVTQMGQEVILRCVPISNHLYFYWYRQILGQKVEFLVSFYNNEISEKSEIFDDQFSVERPDGSNFTLKIRSTKLEDSAMYFCASSAYRDNFGPGTRLTVL.

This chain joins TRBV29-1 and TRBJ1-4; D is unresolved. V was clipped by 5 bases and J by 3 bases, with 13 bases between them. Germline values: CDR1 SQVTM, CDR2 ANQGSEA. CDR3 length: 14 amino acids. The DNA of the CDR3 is TGCAGCGTTCTCCCCCCTGCGGCTAATGAAAAACTGTTTTTT. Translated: CSVLPPAANEKLFF. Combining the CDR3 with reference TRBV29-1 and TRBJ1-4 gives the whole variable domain SAVISQKPSRDICQRGTSLTIQCQVDSQVTMMFWYRQQPGQSLTLIATANQGSEATYESGFVIDKFPISRPNLTFSTLTVSNMSPEDSSIYLCSVLPPAANEKLFFGSGTQLSVL.

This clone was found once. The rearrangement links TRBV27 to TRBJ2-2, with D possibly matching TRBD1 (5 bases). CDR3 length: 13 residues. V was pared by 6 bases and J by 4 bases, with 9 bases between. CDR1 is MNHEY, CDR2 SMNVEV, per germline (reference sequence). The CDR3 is CASRFTGTGELFF. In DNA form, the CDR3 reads TGTGCCAGCAGGTTCACAGGCACCGGGGAGCTGTTTTTT.

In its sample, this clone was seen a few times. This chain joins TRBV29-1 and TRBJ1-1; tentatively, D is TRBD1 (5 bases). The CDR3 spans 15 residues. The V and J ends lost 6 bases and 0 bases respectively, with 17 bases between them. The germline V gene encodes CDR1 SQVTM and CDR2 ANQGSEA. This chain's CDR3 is CSVGGVKGVNTEAFF. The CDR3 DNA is TGCAGCGTGGGGGGTGTGAAAGGCGTGAACACTGAAGCTTTCTTT.

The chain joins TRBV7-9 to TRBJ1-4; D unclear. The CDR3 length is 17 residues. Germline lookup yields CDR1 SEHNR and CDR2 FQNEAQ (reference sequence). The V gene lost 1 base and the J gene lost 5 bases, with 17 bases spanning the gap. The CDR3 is CASSLGGGPAKNEKLFF. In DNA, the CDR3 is TGTGCCAGCAGCTTAGGAGGCGGGCCTGCTAAGAATGAAAAACTGTTTTTT. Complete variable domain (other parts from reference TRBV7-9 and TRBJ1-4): DTGVSQNPRHKITKRGQNVTFRCDPISEHNRLYWYRQTLGQGPEFLTYFQNEAQLEKSRLLSDRFSAERPKGSFSTLEIQRTEQGDSAMYLCASSLGGGPAKNEKLFFGSGTQLSVL.

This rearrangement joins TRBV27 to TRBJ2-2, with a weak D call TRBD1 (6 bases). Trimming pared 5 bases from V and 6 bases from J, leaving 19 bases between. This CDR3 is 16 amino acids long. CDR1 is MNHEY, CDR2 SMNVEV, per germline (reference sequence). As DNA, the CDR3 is TGTGCCAGCAGTCACTCCGGGACATTTCGGGCCGGGGAGCTGTTTTTT. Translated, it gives CASSHSGTFRAGELFF.

DNA of the CDR3: TGTGCCAGCAGCTTGGGAAGGAGTACCTACGAGCAGTACTTC. This encodes CASSLGRSTYEQYF. The chain employs TRBV5-6 and TRBJ2-7; D is ambiguous. V was trimmed by 0 bases and J by 2 bases, leaving 9 bases between them. Germline assignment: CDR1 SGHDT and CDR2 YYEEEE. This CDR3 is built from 14 residues.

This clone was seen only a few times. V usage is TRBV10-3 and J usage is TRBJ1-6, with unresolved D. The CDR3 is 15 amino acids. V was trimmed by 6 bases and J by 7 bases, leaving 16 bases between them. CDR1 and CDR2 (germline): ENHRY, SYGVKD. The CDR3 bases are TGTGCCATCAGAGGCGGGGAGACGTGGAATTCACCCCTCCACTTT. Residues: CAIRGGETWNSPLHF.

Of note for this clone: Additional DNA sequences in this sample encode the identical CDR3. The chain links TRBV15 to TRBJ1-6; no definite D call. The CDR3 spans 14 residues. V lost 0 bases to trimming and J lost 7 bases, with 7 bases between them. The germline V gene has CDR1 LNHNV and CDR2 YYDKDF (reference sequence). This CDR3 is CATSRDGSNSPLHF. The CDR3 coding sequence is TGTGCCACCAGCAGAGATGGGAGCAATTCACCCCTCCACTTT. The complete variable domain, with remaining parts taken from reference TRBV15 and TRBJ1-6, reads DAMVIQNPRYQVTQFGKPVTLSCSQTLNHNVMYWYQQKSSQAPKLLFHYYDKDFNNEADTPDNFQSRRPNTSFCFLDIRSPGLGDTAMYLCATSRDGSNSPLHFGNGTRLTVT.